The sequence of this T cell receptor (beta chain) was determined in a study of cytomegalovirus exposure and HLA in healthy donors. As regards this clone: The sample holds other DNA sequences that translate to the same CDR3.

In germline, CDR1 is SEHNR, CDR2 FQNEAQ (reference sequence). The CDR3 sequence is 13 residues long. The V segment lost 5 bases and the J segment 8 bases; nucleotides outside the gene matches: 8. PCR was performed using 60 Vbeta and 13 Jbeta primers. The repertoire was sequenced with immunoSEQ multiplex PCR; TCRdb's copy has only in-frame clones and lacks some. Here the sample spans around 130,000 clones, almost 85% being singletons. This receptor was taken from a woman aged 18-29 years in good health and CMV-seronegative. Source material: PBMCs. The V call is TRBV7-9, the J call TRBJ1-1; 7 nucleotides line up with TRBD1. CDR3 sequence reads: CASSLTGSTEAFF. CDR3 DNA sequence: TGTGCCAGCAGCCTGACAGGGAGCACAGAAGCTTTCTTT. The full variable domain, completed using reference TRBV7-9 and TRBJ1-1, is DTGVSQNPRHKITKRGQNVTFRCDPISEHNRLYWYRQTLGQGPEFLTYFQNEAQLEKSRLLSDRFSAERPKGSFSTLEIQRTEQGDSAMYLCASSLTGSTEAFFGQGTRLTVV.